What follows are 26 T cell receptor beta chains derived from one specimen sequenced in a study of T cells in Graves' hyperthyroidism and ophthalmopathy. Using RNA transcripts as the source, TCR beta CDR3 regions were amplified. During a first-round RT-PCR of the TCR CDR3, the HTBI primer set was used. Each CDR3 protein is one row after TCRdb ran MiXCR on the multiplex PCR reads. The repertoire holds under 250,000 distinct CDR3 sequences, with almost 25% as singletons. Input material: blood. The origin of the receptors is a woman aged 40 to 55 with Graves' ophthalmopathy.

This clonotype has at least ten counts. The chain couples TRBV7-2 to TRBJ2-5; D could derive from TRBD1 or TRBD2 (5 bases each). Germline assignment: CDR1 SGHTA and CDR2 FQGNSA. This CDR3 comprises 12 residues. Trimming took off 5 bases at V and 9 bases at J, with 13 bases between the two ends. CDR3: CASSRDLGAQYF. For the CDR3, the DNA is TGTGCCAGCAGCCGGGACCTAGGCGCCCAGTACTTC. The full variable domain, rest sourced from reference TRBV7-2 and TRBJ2-5, is GAGVSQSPSNKVTEKGKDVELRCDPISGHTALYWYRQSLGQGLEFLIYFQGNSAPDKSGLPSDRFSAERTGGSVSTLTIQRTQQEDSAVYLCASSRDLGAQYFGPGTRLLVL.

This clonotype was recorded at least ten times. This chain connects TRBV28 to TRBJ2-7; D gene ambiguous. Between the trimmed V and J ends, which lost 7 bases and 0 bases, there was a span of 16 bases. This CDR3 comprises 15 residues. Per germline, CDR1 MDHEN and CDR2 SYDVKM. CDR3 protein: CASTPLGSSSYEQYF. DNA of the CDR3: TGTGCCAGCACCCCTCTCGGCTCCAGCTCCTACGAGCAGTACTTC. Combining the CDR3 with reference TRBV28 and TRBJ2-7 gives the whole variable domain DVKVTQSSRYLVKRTGEKVFLECVQDMDHENMFWYRQDPGLGLRLIYFSYDVKMKEKGDIPEGYSVSREKKERFSLILESASTNQTSMYLCASTPLGSSSYEQYFGPGTRLTVT.

This clonotype appeared many times. CDR3 nucleotides: TGTGCCAGCAGTTTAACCCGCGGGCCCACCTACGAGCAGTACTTC. It specifies CASSLTRGPTYEQYF. The genes are TRBV28 and TRBJ2-7; D is perhaps TRBD2 (5 bases). In germline, CDR1 is MDHEN, CDR2 SYDVKM. V was pared by 2 bases and J by 2 bases, with 13 bases between. This CDR3 contains 15 residues.

This clonotype was counted at least ten times. The gene calls are TRBV28 and TRBJ2-6; TRBD1 aligns across 9 bases. This CDR3 is 17 amino acids long. J gave up 0 bases and V 6 bases, and 6 bases lay outside the gene matches. CDR1 is MDHEN, CDR2 SYDVKM, per germline. CDR3 in DNA: TGTGCCAGCAGGGCCGGGACAGGGAGCTCTGGGGCCAACGTCCTGACTTTC. It translates to CASRAGTGSSGANVLTF.

The table lists this clonotype with many counts. J is TRBJ2-2 and V is TRBV5-1, with D maybe TRBD2 (5 bases). Trimming pared 2 bases from V and 7 bases from J, leaving 18 bases between. Germline V gene sequence: CDR1 SGHRS, CDR2 YFSETQ. The CDR3 spans 16 residues. The CDR3 sequence: CASSFLTLATGGELFF. The DNA for the CDR3 is TGCGCCAGCAGCTTCCTGACGCTAGCAACCGGCGGGGAGCTGTTTTTT.

This clonotype was recorded many times. J is TRBJ1-2 and V is TRBV6-1; no clear D. The length of the CDR3 is 12 residues. V was cut by 1 base and J by 4 bases, with 4 bases left in between. CDR1 is MNHNS, CDR2 SASEGT, per germline. CDR3 nucleotide sequence: TGTGCCAGCAGTGAAGGTCTCTATGGCTACACCTTC. This translates into CASSEGLYGYTF.

This rearrangement joins TRBV28 to TRBJ2-5; 8 nucleotides agree with TRBD2. The junction had 6 bases not matched to a gene; V was cut back by 6 bases and J by 3 bases. The CDR3 extends over 14 amino acids. Looked up from germline, CDR1 is MDHEN and CDR2 is SYDVKM. The DNA for the CDR3 is TGTGCCAGCAGACCCGGGAGGGAAAAAGAGACCCAGTACTTC. It codes for CASRPGREKETQYF.

This clonotype has ten or more counts. The rearrangement joins TRBV2 to TRBJ2-7; D call uncertain. Between the trimmed V and J ends, which lost 3 bases and 6 bases, there was a span of 12 bases. CDR3 length: 13 amino acids. In germline, CDR1 is SNHLY, CDR2 FYNNEI. The CDR3 sequence is CASSEYRRSEQYF. The CDR3 DNA sequence: TGTGCCAGCAGTGAGTACAGAAGAAGCGAGCAGTACTTC.

The genes are TRBV29-1 and TRBJ2-5; 9 bases fit TRBD2. The junction had 2 bases not matched to a gene; V was cut back by 4 bases and J by 2 bases. The CDR3 contains 13 residues. Germline CDR1 reads SQVTM; CDR2 reads ANQGSEA. In DNA form, the CDR3 reads TGCAGCGTTGCAGCGGGGGGTCAAGAGACCCAGTACTTC. Encoded protein: CSVAAGGQETQYF.

There are many counts of this clonotype. This rearrangement joins TRBV29-1 to TRBJ2-5; the D gene could be TRBD1 or TRBD2 (5 bases each). The CDR3 totals 15 residues. V lost 2 bases, J lost 4 bases, and 17 bases lay in between. The germline V gene encodes CDR1 SQVTM and CDR2 ANQGSEA. CDR3 in amino acids: CSVEWLGDVRETQYF. CDR3 DNA: TGCAGCGTTGAATGGTTAGGGGACGTCCGAGAGACCCAGTACTTC.

This clonotype was detected only a few times. The chain couples TRBV13 to TRBJ1-2; D is possibly TRBD1 (5 bases). Germline CDR1 is PRHDT and CDR2 is FYEKMQ (reference sequence). The germline V and J ends were trimmed by 4 bases and 5 bases, with 14 bases remaining between them. The CDR3 runs to 14 residues. The CDR3 region is CASSSGQALYGYTF. The CDR3 DNA sequence: TGTGCCAGCAGCTCCGGACAAGCTTTGTATGGCTACACCTTC.

This clonotype was detected many times. The V and J genes are TRBV4-1 and TRBJ1-1; TRBD1 matches at 8 bases. Germline CDR1 is MGHRA and CDR2 is YSYEKL. The CDR3 is 17 residues long. The trim removed 0 bases at V and 2 bases at J, leaving 8 bases unmatched. CDR3 protein: CASSQDFRGRKNTEAFF. The DNA of the CDR3 is TGCGCCAGCAGCCAAGATTTCAGGGGGCGAAAAAACACTGAAGCTTTCTTT.

Ten or more counts support this clonotype. The rearrangement links TRBV20-1 to TRBJ1-3; D is ambiguous. V was pared by 1 base and J by 4 bases, with 5 bases between. Germline assignment: CDR1 DFQATT and CDR2 SNEGSKA (reference sequence). The CDR3 spans 12 residues. CDR3 DNA: TGCAGTGCTAGAGGGGTGGGAAACACCATATATTTT. Its translation is CSARGVGNTIYF.

This clonotype was recorded at least ten times. The chain joins TRBV10-3 to TRBJ1-2; 10 bases agree with TRBD1. The CDR3 consists of 20 residues. V lost 2 bases, J lost 4 bases, and 19 bases stayed unmatched. From germline, CDR1 is ENHRY and CDR2 SYGVKD. The CDR3 loop is CAISELTSGTGARWGYGYTF. The CDR3, as DNA: TGTGCCATCAGTGAGCTAACTTCCGGGACAGGGGCCCGGTGGGGCTATGGCTACACCTTC.

In its sample, this clonotype was seen many times. The rearrangement uses TRBV2 and TRBJ2-5; D is perhaps TRBD2 (5 bases). V shed 7 bases and J shed 5 bases, with 17 bases lying between them. This CDR3 has 14 residues. CDR1 and CDR2 from the germline V gene are SNHLY and FYNNEI. The CDR3 is CASTSGPGLETQYF. CDR3 bases: TGTGCCAGCACCTCGGGTCCCGGACTGGAGACCCAGTACTTC.

This clonotype was counted at least ten times. Mismatch with germline at one junction end may stem from a read error. The V gene is TRBV27, the J gene TRBJ1-2; D not certain. The CDR3 consists of 14 residues. CDR1 and CDR2 (germline): MNHEY, SMNVEV (reference sequence). Here the CDR3 DNA reads TGTGCCAGCAGTCCCCCGGGCCTTATGCGCTCCCCCCTCTTC. Protein: CASSPPGLMRSPLF.

This clonotype was found a few times. The chain recombines TRBV4-1 with TRBJ2-2; D is uncertain. From germline, CDR1 is MGHRA and CDR2 YSYEKL. The ends were cut back, 0 bases at V and 6 bases at J, with 8 bases in the middle. The CDR3 sequence is 14 residues long. In DNA, the CDR3 is TGCGCCAGCAGCCAAGAAGAGCTCCCCGGGGAGCTGTTTTTT. Its translation is CASSQEELPGELFF.

This clonotype appeared once. This chain's CDR3 is CASSLAQAQLYF. As DNA, the CDR3 is TGTGCCAGCAGCTTAGCCCAGGCCCAGTTATACTTC. V and J are TRBV11-2 and TRBJ2-7; D is uncertain. V shed 1 base and J shed 13 bases, with 14 bases lying between them. Germline lookup yields CDR1 SGHAT and CDR2 FQNNGV. CDR3 size: 12 residues.

This chain joins TRBV2 and TRBJ2-6; D perhaps matches TRBD1 (5 bases). Germline values: CDR1 SNHLY, CDR2 FYNNEI. Trimming took off 4 bases at V and 2 bases at J, with 12 bases between the two ends. This CDR3 spans 16 amino acids. The CDR3, as DNA: TGTGCCAGCAGTGCCAGCAGGGCACCTGGGGCCAACGTCCTGACTTTC. Translated, it gives CASSASRAPGANVLTF. The full variable domain, rest sourced from reference TRBV2 and TRBJ2-6, is EPEVTQTPSHQVTQMGQEVILRCVPISNHLYFYWYRQILGQKVEFLVSFYNNEISEKSEIFDDQFSVERPDGSNFTLKIRSTKLEDSAMYFCASSASRAPGANVLTFGAGSRLTVL.

The rearrangement links TRBV6-1 to TRBJ2-5; D possibly corresponds to TRBD2 (6 bases). Per the germline V gene, CDR1 is MNHNS and CDR2 is SASEGT. The CDR3 covers 16 residues. The V gene lost 2 bases and the J gene lost 2 bases, with 15 bases spanning the gap. The CDR3 DNA follows: TGTGCCAGCAGTGAATCTATCGGGAGCCAGCAAGAGACCCAGTACTTC. The encoded protein is CASSESIGSQQETQYF.

Ten or more counts support this clonotype. V and J are TRBV29-1 and TRBJ1-1; tentative D call: TRBD1 (6 bases). This CDR3 is 14 amino acids long. In germline, CDR1 is SQVTM, CDR2 ANQGSEA. V was cut by 7 bases and J by 2 bases, with 17 bases left in between. CDR3 protein: CSAIPDRTNTEAFF. CDR3 nucleotides: TGCAGCGCCATCCCCGACAGGACCAACACTGAAGCTTTCTTT.

Ten or more counts support this clonotype. The rearrangement joins TRBV7-3 to TRBJ2-7, with a possible D match to TRBD1 (5 bases). Trimming cost V 2 bases and J 4 bases, with 9 bases left between them. The CDR3 has 13 amino acids. Germline CDR1 and CDR2: SGHTA and FQGTGA. Here the CDR3 reads CASSLEPGYEQYF. CDR3 sequence (DNA): TGTGCCAGCAGCTTAGAGCCAGGGTACGAGCAGTACTTC.

V usage is TRBV7-2 and J usage is TRBJ2-7; no reliable D call. Germline lookup yields CDR1 SGHTA and CDR2 FQGNSA. V dropped 1 base and J dropped 5 bases, with 12 bases sitting between them. The CDR3 has 14 amino acids. The CDR3 DNA sequence: TGTGCCAGCAGCTTAGGACACCCACCTAACGAGCAGTACTTC. Amino acid sequence: CASSLGHPPNEQYF. The variable domain in full, with the rest retrieved from reference TRBV7-2 and TRBJ2-7, is GAGVSQSPSNKVTEKGKDVELRCDPISGHTALYWYRQSLGQGLEFLIYFQGNSAPDKSGLPSDRFSAERTGGSVSTLTIQRTQQEDSAVYLCASSLGHPPNEQYFGPGTRLTVT.

This clonotype has ten or more counts. V gene TRBV20-1 combines with J gene TRBJ2-5; 8 bases are a match to TRBD2. Per germline, CDR1 DFQATT and CDR2 SNEGSKA (reference sequence). J gave up 0 bases and V 6 bases, and 9 bases lay outside the gene matches. This CDR3 contains 15 residues. The chain's CDR3 is CSARYSGTYQETQYF. CDR3 nucleotide sequence: TGCAGTGCGCGGTATAGCGGGACGTACCAAGAGACCCAGTACTTC.

This clonotype was observed a handful of times. This sequence joins TRBV6-5 and TRBJ2-7; the D is unclear. Germline CDR1 is MNHEY and CDR2 is SVGAGI. This CDR3 has 17 residues. Trimming cost V 4 bases and J 6 bases, with 25 bases left between them. CDR3 bases: TGTGCCAGCAGTTCCCAAATTCGGACGGTTGAGGTCCGCGAGCAGTACTTC. This encodes CASSSQIRTVEVREQYF.

The sample holds many counts of this clonotype. The chain combines TRBV27 with TRBJ2-7; 7 bases are shared with TRBD2. Germline assignment: CDR1 MNHEY and CDR2 SMNVEV (reference sequence). The CDR3 loop spans 16 amino acids. The V and J ends lost 5 bases and 0 bases, in that order; junction bases with no gene match: 10. CDR3 sequence reads: CASSRLAGASSYEQYF. The CDR3 DNA sequence: TGTGCCAGCAGTCGATTAGCGGGCGCCTCCTCCTACGAGCAGTACTTC.